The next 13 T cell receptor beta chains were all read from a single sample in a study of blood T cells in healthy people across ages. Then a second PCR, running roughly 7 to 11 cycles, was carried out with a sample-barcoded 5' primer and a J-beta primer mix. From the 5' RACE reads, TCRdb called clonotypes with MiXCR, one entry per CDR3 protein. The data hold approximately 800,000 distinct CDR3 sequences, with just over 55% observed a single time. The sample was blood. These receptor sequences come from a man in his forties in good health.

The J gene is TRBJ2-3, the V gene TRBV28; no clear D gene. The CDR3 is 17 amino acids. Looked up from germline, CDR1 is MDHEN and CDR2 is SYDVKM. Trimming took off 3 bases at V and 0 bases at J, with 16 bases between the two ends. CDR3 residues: CASSFSLRLSSTDTQYF. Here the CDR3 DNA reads TGTGCCAGCAGTTTTTCCCTAAGGCTTTCTAGCACAGATACGCAGTATTTT.

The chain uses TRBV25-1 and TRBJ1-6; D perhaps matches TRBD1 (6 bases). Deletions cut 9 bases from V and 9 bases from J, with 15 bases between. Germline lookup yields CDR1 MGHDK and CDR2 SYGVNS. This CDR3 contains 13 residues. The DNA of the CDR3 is TGTGCCAGTAGGGACACCGGCCTTTCACCCCTCCACTTT. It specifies CASRDTGLSPLHF.

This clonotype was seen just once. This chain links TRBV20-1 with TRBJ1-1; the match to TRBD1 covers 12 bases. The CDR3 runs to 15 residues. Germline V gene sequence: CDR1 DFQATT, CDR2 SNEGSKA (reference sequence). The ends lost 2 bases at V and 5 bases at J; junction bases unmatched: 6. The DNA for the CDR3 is TGCAGTGCTAGACCGGGACAGGGGGCGAGGACTGAAGCTTTCTTT. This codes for CSARPGQGARTEAFF.

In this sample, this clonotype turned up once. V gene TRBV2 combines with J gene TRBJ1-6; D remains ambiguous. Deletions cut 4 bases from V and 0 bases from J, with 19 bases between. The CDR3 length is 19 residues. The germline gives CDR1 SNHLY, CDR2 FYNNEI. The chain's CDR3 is CASSASREPSSSYNSPLHF. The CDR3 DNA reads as TGTGCCAGCAGTGCGAGCCGGGAGCCATCGAGCTCCTATAATTCACCCCTCCACTTT.

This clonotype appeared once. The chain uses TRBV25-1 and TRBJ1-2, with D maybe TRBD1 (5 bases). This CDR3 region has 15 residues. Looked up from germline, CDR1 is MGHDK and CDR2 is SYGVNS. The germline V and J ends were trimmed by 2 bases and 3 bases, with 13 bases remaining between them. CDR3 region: CASSETGGWDYGYTF. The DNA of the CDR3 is TGTGCCAGCAGTGAAACCGGGGGATGGGACTATGGCTACACCTTC.

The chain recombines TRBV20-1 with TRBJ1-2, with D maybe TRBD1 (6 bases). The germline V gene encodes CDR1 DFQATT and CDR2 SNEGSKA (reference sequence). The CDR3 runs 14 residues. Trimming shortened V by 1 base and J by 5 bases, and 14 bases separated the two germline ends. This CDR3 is CSARAEDSRYGYTF. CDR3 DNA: TGCAGTGCTAGAGCGGAGGACAGTCGGTATGGCTACACCTTC.

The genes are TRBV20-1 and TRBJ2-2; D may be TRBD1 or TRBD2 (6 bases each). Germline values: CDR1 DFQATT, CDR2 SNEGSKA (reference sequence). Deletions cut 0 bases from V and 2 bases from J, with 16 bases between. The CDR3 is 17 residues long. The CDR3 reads CSARDWVGGGNTGELFF. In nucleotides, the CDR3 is TGCAGTGCTAGAGATTGGGTGGGGGGCGGAAACACCGGGGAGCTGTTTTTT.

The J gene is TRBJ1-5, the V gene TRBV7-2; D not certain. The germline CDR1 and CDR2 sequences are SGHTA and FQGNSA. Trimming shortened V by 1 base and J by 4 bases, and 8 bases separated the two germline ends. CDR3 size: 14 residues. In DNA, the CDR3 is TGTGCCAGCAGCTTAGATTACAGAAATCAGCCCCAGCATTTT. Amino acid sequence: CASSLDYRNQPQHF.

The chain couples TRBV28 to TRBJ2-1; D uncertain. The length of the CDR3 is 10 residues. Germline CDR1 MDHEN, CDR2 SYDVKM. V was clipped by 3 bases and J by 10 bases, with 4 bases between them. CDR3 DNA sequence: TGTGCCAGCAGTTTGGAAGAGCAGTTCTTC. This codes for CASSLEEQFF.

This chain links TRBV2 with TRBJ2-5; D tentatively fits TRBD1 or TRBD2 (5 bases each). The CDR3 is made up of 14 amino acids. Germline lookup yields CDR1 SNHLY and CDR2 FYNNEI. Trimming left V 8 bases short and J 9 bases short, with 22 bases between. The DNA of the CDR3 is TGTGCCAGCCGTTCCGGGACCGCGGGTTCGTCCCAGTACTTC. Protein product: CASRSGTAGSSQYF.

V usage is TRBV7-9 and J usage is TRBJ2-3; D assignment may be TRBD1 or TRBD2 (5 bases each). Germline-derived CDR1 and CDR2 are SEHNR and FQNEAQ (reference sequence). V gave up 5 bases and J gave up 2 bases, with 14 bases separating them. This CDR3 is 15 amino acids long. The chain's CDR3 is CASSPRGRITDTQYF. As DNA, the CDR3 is TGTGCCAGCAGCCCACGGGGACGGATCACAGATACGCAGTATTTT.

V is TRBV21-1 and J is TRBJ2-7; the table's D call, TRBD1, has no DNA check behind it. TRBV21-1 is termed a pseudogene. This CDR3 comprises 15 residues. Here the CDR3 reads CASSKGRAGSYEQYF. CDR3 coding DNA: TGTGCCAGCAGCAAGGGACGCGCTGGCTCCTACGAGCAGTACTTC.

Written as DNA, the CDR3 is TGTGCCAGCCTGCTTGAGGGGGCTGCTCAGCCCCAGCATTTT. Translated: CASLLEGAAQPQHF. J is TRBJ1-5 and V is TRBV28, with 7 positions matching TRBD1. V lost 8 bases to trimming and J lost 6 bases; unmatched junction nucleotides: 10. The germline gives CDR1 MDHEN, CDR2 SYDVKM. The CDR3 spans 14 residues.